These 27 T cell receptor beta chains were sequenced from one sample in a study of T cell changes during pregnancy in multiple sclerosis. Clones were read by immunoSEQ multiplex PCR, and TCRdb kept only the in-frame ones, dropping some. The sample consists of about 38,000 clones, over 90% of them appearing once. The starting material was CD4+ T cells from peripheral blood mononuclear cells, obtained in the second trimester of pregnancy. All receptors derive from a female donor with multiple sclerosis, enrolled in a pregnancy study.

The CDR3 loop reads CASSLKLAGVASTDTQYF. The CDR3 bases are TGTGCCAGCAGCTTAAAACTAGCGGGGGTTGCTAGCACAGATACGCAGTATTTT. The rearrangement joins TRBV13 to TRBJ2-3; 11 bases match TRBD2. The length of the CDR3 is 18 residues. Germline CDR1 reads PRHDT; CDR2 reads FYEKMQ (reference sequence). Trimming at V came to 2 bases and at J to 0 bases, leaving 7 bases not matched to a gene.

The rearrangement uses TRBV6-1 and TRBJ2-4; D possibly corresponds to TRBD1 (5 bases). CDR1 and CDR2 from the germline V gene are MNHNS and SASEGT. With 2 bases removed from V and 3 bases from J, the gap between germline ends came to 17 bases. The CDR3 runs 17 residues. CDR3 bases: TGTGCCAGCAGTGAAAGGATAGGGGAATTGGGCAAAAACATTCAGTACTTC. Protein product: CASSERIGELGKNIQYF.

This chain joins TRBV18 and TRBJ2-5; 11 bases fit TRBD2. Germline CDR1 reads KGHSH; CDR2 reads LQKENI. Unmatched junction bases numbered 8, after V lost 3 bases and J lost 5 bases. The CDR3 length is 16 residues. The DNA of the CDR3 is TGTGCCAGCTCACCGATAGCGGGAGGGCCTGGGGAGACCCAGTACTTC. This gives the protein CASSPIAGGPGETQYF.

The CDR3 spells CATSPGTGWIRNTGELFF. As DNA, the CDR3 is TGTGCCACCAGCCCGGGAACAGGGTGGATTCGGAACACCGGGGAGCTGTTTTTT. The chain combines TRBV15 with TRBJ2-2, with D possibly matching TRBD1 (6 bases). Germline CDR1 and CDR2: LNHNV and YYDKDF (reference sequence). Trimming pared 5 bases from V and 1 base from J, leaving 20 bases between. The CDR3 is 18 amino acids.

The chain carries TRBV19 and TRBJ1-5; 7 nucleotides agree with TRBD1. Trimming cost V 7 bases and J 7 bases; bases outside gene matches: 19. This CDR3 region has 17 residues. Germline CDR1 reads LNHDA; CDR2 reads SQIVND (reference sequence). In DNA, the CDR3 is TGTGCCAGTACCGATCCCAGAACCTACAGGGGCATGCAGCCCCAGCATTTT. This translates into CASTDPRTYRGMQPQHF.

This chain uses TRBV7-8 with TRBJ1-2, with D perhaps TRBD1 (5 bases). V was cut by 9 bases and J by 5 bases, with 31 bases left in between. The CDR3 length is 18 residues. The germline V gene has CDR1 SGHVS and CDR2 FQNEAQ. The CDR3 nucleotides read TGTGCCAGTAGGCCGACTGGGGCTCGTCTTGATATTGGATATGGCTACACCTTC. As protein: CASRPTGARLDIGYGYTF. Drawing the rest from reference TRBV7-8 and TRBJ1-2, the complete variable domain is GAGVSQSPRYKVAKRGQDVALRCDPISGHVSLFWYQQALGQGPEFLTYFQNEAQLDKSGLPSDRFFAERPEGSVSTLKIQRTQQEDSAVYLCASRPTGARLDIGYGYTFGSGTRLTVV.

The chain combines TRBV19 with TRBJ2-1, with D hard to call. V gave up 7 bases and J gave up 1 base, with 11 bases separating them. Germline loops: CDR1 LNHDA, CDR2 SQIVND (reference sequence). The CDR3 extends over 14 amino acids. The CDR3 DNA reads TGTGCCAGTACCCCTCCCGGTTCCTACAATGAGCAGTTCTTC. Protein: CASTPPGSYNEQFF.

The chain recombines TRBV9 with TRBJ2-4; weak D call: TRBD2 (6 bases). Trimming cost V 0 bases and J 0 bases, with 13 bases left between them. Germline CDR1 SGDLS, CDR2 YYNGEE. CDR3 length: 17 amino acids. This CDR3 is CASSVGRDEGAKNIQYF. CDR3 coding DNA: TGTGCCAGCAGCGTAGGGAGGGATGAGGGAGCCAAAAACATTCAGTACTTC.

DNA for the CDR3: TGTGCCAGCAGTTTAGAAACAGGGGGCAGATACGAGCAGTACTTC. It translates to CASSLETGGRYEQYF. The V and J genes are TRBV27 and TRBJ2-7; 9 nucleotides match TRBD1. The V gene's germline CDR1 is MNHEY and CDR2 SMNVEV (reference sequence). Germline trimming cut 2 bases from V and 4 bases from J; bases unmatched to any gene: 6. The CDR3 length is 15 residues.

The chain combines TRBV7-3 with TRBJ2-1, with 10 bases fitting TRBD2. The CDR3 contains 15 residues. CDR1 and CDR2 from the germline V gene are SGHTA and FQGTGA. V trimming: 1 base; J trimming: 5 bases; junction bases outside the gene matches: 2. CDR3 in DNA: TGTGCCAGCAGCTTAAACCTAGCGGGAGACAATGAGCAGTTCTTC. It codes for CASSLNLAGDNEQFF.

The rearrangement uses TRBV18 and TRBJ2-3, with TRBD2 as a possible D gene (6 bases). CDR3 length: 18 residues. Trimming removed 6 bases from V and 0 bases from J, with 22 bases in between. Germline lookup yields CDR1 KGHSH and CDR2 LQKENI. In nucleotides, the CDR3 is TGTGCCAGCTCCCTCAGACTAGGTGACGGGTCTAGCACAGATACGCAGTATTTT. It specifies CASSLRLGDGSSTDTQYF.

The gene calls are TRBV5-1 and TRBJ2-1; TRBD2 aligns across 12 bases. The CDR3 totals 16 residues. Germline values: CDR1 SGHRS, CDR2 YFSETQ. The J segment lost 9 bases and the V segment lost 1 base, leaving 8 bases of the junction unmatched. The CDR3 DNA follows: TGCGCCAGCAGCTTGTTTTCTAGCGGGGGGGCGGGTGAGCAGTTCTTC. Encoded protein: CASSLFSSGGAGEQFF.

V gene TRBV19 combines with J gene TRBJ2-5; 8 bases agree with TRBD1. The CDR3 runs to 13 residues. With V trimmed by 6 bases and J by 5 bases, 5 bases remained unmatched. Germline CDR1 LNHDA, CDR2 SQIVND (reference sequence). The CDR3 loop is CASSPTGGETQYF. CDR3 DNA sequence: TGTGCCAGTAGCCCAACAGGGGGGGAGACCCAGTACTTC.

This chain connects TRBV7-2 to TRBJ2-5; 7 bases are a match to TRBD1. The CDR3 has 15 amino acids. Unmatched junction bases numbered 7, after V lost 6 bases and J lost 0 bases. Per the germline V gene, CDR1 is SGHTA and CDR2 is FQGNSA. The DNA for the CDR3 is TGTGCCAGCAGTAGGACAGGAACGTACCAAGAGACCCAGTACTTC. This encodes CASSRTGTYQETQYF.

The chain has TRBV6-1 and TRBJ2-3, with a weak D call TRBD2 (5 bases). Trimming stripped 10 bases from V and 2 bases from J, with 19 bases between. CDR1 and CDR2 (germline): MNHNS, SASEGT. There are 15 residues in the CDR3. CDR3 region: CATEGSARTTDTQYF. The CDR3 DNA reads as TGTGCCACAGAAGGGAGCGCTAGGACCACAGATACGCAGTATTTT.

The rearrangement joins TRBV29-1 to TRBJ1-6, with 12 positions matching TRBD1. Germline V lookup: CDR1 SQVTM, CDR2 ANQGSEA. CDR3 length equals 13 residues. Trimming cost V 6 bases and J 7 bases; bases outside gene matches: 1. This CDR3 reads CSVGTGGNSPLHF. CDR3 DNA: TGCAGCGTGGGGACAGGGGGCAATTCACCCCTCCACTTT.

This clone has only one observation. The chain employs TRBV28 and TRBJ2-1, with TRBD2 identical over 15 bases. Germline loops: CDR1 MDHEN, CDR2 SYDVKM. The junction had 13 bases not matched to a gene; V was cut back by 1 base and J by 9 bases. CDR3 length: 19 amino acids. The CDR3 reads CASSLSGTSGRFYRGEQFF. The CDR3 nucleotides are TGTGCCAGCAGTTTATCCGGGACTAGCGGGAGGTTCTATCGGGGTGAGCAGTTCTTC. The full variable domain, with the rest looked up from reference TRBV28 and TRBJ2-1, is DVKVTQSSRYLVKRTGEKVFLECVQDMDHENMFWYRQDPGLGLRLIYFSYDVKMKEKGDIPEGYSVSREKKERFSLILESASTNQTSMYLCASSLSGTSGRFYRGEQFFGPGTRLTVL.

This clone was counted a single time. The rearrangement links TRBV18 to TRBJ1-1, with D maybe TRBD1 (6 bases). CDR1 is KGHSH, CDR2 LQKENI, per germline. The V end was cut by 4 bases, the J end by 4 bases, with 10 bases between. CDR3 size: 13 residues. The CDR3 here is CASSQRGATEAFF. CDR3 coding DNA: TGTGCCAGCTCACAACGGGGGGCCACTGAAGCTTTCTTT.

The CDR3 sequence is CASSVVRNTIYF. The CDR3 DNA follows: TGTGCCAGCAGCGTAGTTAGAAACACCATATATTTT. The rearrangement uses TRBV6-1 and TRBJ1-3, with D hard to call. The CDR3 consists of 12 residues. Trimming took 6 bases from V and 5 from J, leaving 8 bases between them. Looked up from germline, CDR1 is MNHNS and CDR2 is SASEGT.

The chain joins TRBV6-6 to TRBJ2-3; D remains unclear. The V end was cut by 7 bases, the J end by 2 bases, with 10 bases between. Germline assignment: CDR1 MNHNY and CDR2 SVGAGI (reference sequence). There are 13 residues in the CDR3. CDR3 DNA sequence: TGTGCCAGCACCCCACGCGTCACAGATACGCAGTATTTT. Translated: CASTPRVTDTQYF.

The count of this clone is one. The J gene is TRBJ2-1, the V gene TRBV7-3, with TRBD1 identical over 9 bases. Germline trimming cut 4 bases from V and 11 bases from J; bases unmatched to any gene: 6. In germline, CDR1 is SGHTA, CDR2 FQGTGA. This CDR3 is built from 13 residues. Here the CDR3 DNA reads TGTGCCAGCAGCTCGAGGGACAGGGATCAGCAGTTCTTC. This translates into CASSSRDRDQQFF.

The chain is built from TRBV11-2 and TRBJ1-1; TRBD1 matches 7 bases. V was pared by 5 bases and J by 3 bases, with 9 bases of the junction left unmatched. This CDR3 has 15 amino acids. Germline values: CDR1 SGHAT, CDR2 FQNNGV. The CDR3 DNA sequence: TGTGCCAGCAGCAAGGGGGGCAGGGGGGACACTGAAGCTTTCTTT. Its protein is CASSKGGRGDTEAFF.

This clone was counted a single time. The chain links TRBV19 to TRBJ1-3, with D perhaps TRBD1 (5 bases). V lost 8 bases and J 0 bases, leaving 17 bases between the germline ends. Germline CDR1 LNHDA, CDR2 SQIVND (reference sequence). CDR3 length: 16 amino acids. The CDR3 DNA reads TGTGCCAGTGATCCCGCTGGACATCACTCTGGAAACACCATATATTTT. Its translation: CASDPAGHHSGNTIYF.

The V gene is TRBV6-6, the J gene TRBJ2-3; a weak D match, TRBD1 (6 bases). The CDR3 runs to 14 residues. V was trimmed by 8 bases and J by 0 bases, leaving 12 bases between them. Germline-derived CDR1 and CDR2 are MNHNY and SVGAGI (reference sequence). CDR3 in DNA: TGTGCCAGCCATCACAGGGCTAGCACAGATACGCAGTATTTT. Its protein is CASHHRASTDTQYF.

This sequence joins TRBV4-2 and TRBJ2-7; perhaps TRBD2 as D (5 bases). This CDR3 comprises 14 residues. CDR1 and CDR2 (germline): LGHNA, YNFKEQ. V lost 0 bases to trimming and J lost 2 bases, with 8 bases between them. In DNA form, the CDR3 reads TGTGCCAGCAGCCAAGATCGAGGGCCCTACGAGCAGTACTTC. Translated, it gives CASSQDRGPYEQYF.

CDR3 sequence: CASSLSGLNNSPLHF. The CDR3 nucleotides read TGCGCCAGCAGCTTGTCGGGACTAAATAATTCACCCCTCCACTTT. The rearrangement joins TRBV5-1 to TRBJ1-6; D might be TRBD1 (5 bases). Looked up from germline, CDR1 is SGHRS and CDR2 is YFSETQ. The CDR3 contains 15 residues. V was trimmed by 1 base and J by 5 bases, leaving 10 bases between them.

The chain carries TRBV7-3 and TRBJ1-1; D is ambiguous. The CDR3 is 13 residues long. Germline V gene sequence: CDR1 SGHTA, CDR2 FQGTGA. Deletions cut 3 bases from V and 2 bases from J, with 7 bases between. CDR3 sequence reads: CASSFSLNTEAFF. The CDR3 DNA follows: TGTGCCAGCAGCTTTTCGTTAAACACTGAAGCTTTCTTT.